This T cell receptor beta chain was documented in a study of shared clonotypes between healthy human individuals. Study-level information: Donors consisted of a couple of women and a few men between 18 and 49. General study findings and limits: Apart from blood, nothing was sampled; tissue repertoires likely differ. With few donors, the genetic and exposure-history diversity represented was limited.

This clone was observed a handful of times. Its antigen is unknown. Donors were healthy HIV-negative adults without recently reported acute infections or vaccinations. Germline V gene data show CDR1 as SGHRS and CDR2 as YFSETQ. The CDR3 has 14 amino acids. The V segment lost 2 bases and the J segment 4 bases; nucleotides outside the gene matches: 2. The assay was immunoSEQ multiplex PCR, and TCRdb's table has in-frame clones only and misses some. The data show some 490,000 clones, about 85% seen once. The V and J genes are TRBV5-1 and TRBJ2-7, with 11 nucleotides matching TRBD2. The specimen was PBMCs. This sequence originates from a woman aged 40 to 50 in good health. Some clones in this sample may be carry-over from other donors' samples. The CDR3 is CASSLLAGEYEQYF. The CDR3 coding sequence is TGCGCCAGCAGCTTACTAGCGGGAGAGTACGAGCAGTACTTC.